This TCR beta chain derives from a study of blood T cell repertoires in COVID-19. Study-level information: Nucleic acid was either cDNA or gDNA, and it came from T cells, B-cell-depleted T cells, or PBMCs.

Original processing notes: It was from reference gene primer amplification that nucleated cell counts were estimated. This table comes from immunoSEQ multiplex PCR, and its TCRdb copy is limited to in-frame clones, with some not included. V, J and clone size are taken as reported in that table, and D and trimming were inferred from the DNA itself. The profile shows about 220,000 clones, about 87% of them singletons. CDR1 SGDLS and CDR2 YYNGEE come from the germline V gene. CDR3 length equals 14 residues. V was pared by 0 bases and J by 4 bases, with 1 base of the junction left unmatched. Sequenced input: PBMCs or T cells enriched from blood (not recorded which). The chain employs TRBV9 and TRBJ2-5; 9 bases line up with TRBD1. The TCR sequence derives from a woman younger than 45 who had recovered from COVID-19. The CDR3 sequence is CASSVETGGETQYF. The CDR3 nucleotides are TGTGCCAGCAGCGTAGAGACAGGGGGAGAGACCCAGTACTTC.